The 10 T cell receptor beta chains reported below all come from one sample, sequenced in a study of blood T cells in healthy people across ages. Alongside a J-beta primer mix, a sample-barcoded 5' primer served in a second PCR lasting roughly 7 to 11 cycles. TCRdb reanalysed the 5' RACE reads using MiXCR and keeps one entry per CDR3 protein. The repertoire includes some 1.5 million distinct CDR3 sequences, under 30% of them detected once, and 6.5% to 8.5% sits in the top ten. The specimen was blood. These receptors originate from a woman aged 25-40 years in good health.

The sample holds a few counts of this clonotype. This chain connects TRBV6-2 or TRBV6-3 to TRBJ2-1; TRBD2 aligns across 9 bases. From germline, CDR1 is MNHEY and CDR2 SVGEGT. V dropped 6 bases and J dropped 8; count of bases not matched to a gene: 11. This CDR3 has 15 residues. CDR3 sequence reads: CASSSLTSGLYEQFF. The CDR3 DNA sequence: TGTGCCAGCAGCAGCTTGACTAGCGGCCTGTATGAGCAGTTCTTC.

A few counts support this clonotype. The chain links TRBV6-2 or TRBV6-3 to TRBJ2-1, with 10 bases identical to TRBD2. CDR3 length equals 14 residues. J gave up 4 bases and V 10 bases, and 7 bases lay outside the gene matches. From germline, CDR1 is MNHEY and CDR2 SVGEGT. DNA of the CDR3: TGTGCCACCTCGTCTAGCGGGAGTTACAATGAGCAGTTCTTC. Amino acids: CATSSSGSYNEQFF.

This rearrangement joins TRBV6-1 to TRBJ2-7, with D unclear. The end of the DNA aligns better with TRBJ2-5, so the J call may be wrong. Germline-derived CDR1 and CDR2 are MNHNS and SASEGT. The CDR3 covers 15 residues. CDR3 coding DNA: TGTGCCAGCAGTGAATGGGGTCCCGCCCAAGAGACCCAGTACTTC. Translating it yields CASSEWGPAQETQYF.

Points on this clonotype: It may be a read error: a sequence one base away is much more abundant. The chain recombines TRBV20-1 with TRBJ2-5; either TRBD1 or TRBD2 may supply D (6 bases each). The CDR3 spans 13 residues. Trimming removed 6 bases at V and 11 bases at J, with 22 bases between. From germline, CDR1 is DFQATT and CDR2 SNEGSKA (reference sequence). The CDR3 DNA reads as TGCAGTGCCCCAGTATGGGGGGCGAGGGAGCAGTACTTC. As protein: CSAPVWGAREQYF.

The V gene is TRBV12-3 or TRBV12-4, the J gene TRBJ2-3; D is perhaps TRBD2 (6 bases). CDR3 length: 16 amino acids. The ends were cut back, 7 bases at V and 4 bases at J, with 21 bases in the middle. The DNA for the CDR3 is TGTGCCAGCATCAAACGGCGGGGATGGGGCGCAGATACGCAGTATTTT. Translation gives CASIKRRGWGADTQYF.

On this clonotype itself: A much bigger clone sits one base away, suggesting this may be a read error. The chain carries TRBV6-5 and TRBJ2-1; D is perhaps TRBD2 (6 bases). This CDR3 comprises 16 residues. Germline V gene data show CDR1 as MNHEY and CDR2 as SVGAGI. The CDR3 here is CANSYTSSATYNEQFF. CDR3 in DNA: TGTGCCAACAGTTACACCTCTAGCGCCACCTACAATGAGCAGTTCTTC.

V gene TRBV4-1 combines with J gene TRBJ1-2; 8 bases align to TRBD1. The trim removed 1 base at V and 7 bases at J, leaving 8 bases unmatched. CDR1 MGHRA and CDR2 YSYEKL come from the germline V gene. The CDR3 sequence is 15 residues long. This CDR3 reads CASSQVPGQGGGYTF. Here the CDR3 DNA reads TGCGCCAGCAGCCAAGTTCCTGGACAGGGAGGTGGCTACACCTTC.

The sample holds one count of this clonotype. The chain uses TRBV5-1 and TRBJ1-4; maybe TRBD1 (5 bases). Trimming shortened V by 4 bases and J by 0 bases, and 10 bases separated the two germline ends. The CDR3 length is 15 residues. The germline gives CDR1 SGHRS, CDR2 YFSETQ. The CDR3 spells CASSGGRATNEKLFF. DNA for the CDR3: TGCGCCAGCAGCGGGGGACGGGCAACTAATGAAAAACTGTTTTTT.

The chain is built from TRBV27 and TRBJ2-2; D is uncertain. Germline CDR1 MNHEY, CDR2 SMNVEV (reference sequence). The CDR3 contains 14 residues. The V gene lost 2 bases and the J gene lost 6 bases, with 10 bases spanning the gap. The CDR3 bases are TGTGCCAGCAGTTTAGGGCAGCAGGCCGGGGAGCTGTTTTTT. Translating it yields CASSLGQQAGELFF.

This clonotype was seen a few times. This chain uses TRBV6-5 with TRBJ1-4; possibly TRBD1 for D (5 bases). Trimming pared 2 bases from V and 2 bases from J, leaving 12 bases between. The germline gives CDR1 MNHEY, CDR2 SVGAGI. The CDR3 has 16 amino acids. The chain's CDR3 is CASSYGAVGTNEKLFF. The DNA for the CDR3 is TGTGCCAGCAGTTACGGGGCGGTGGGGACTAATGAAAAACTGTTTTTT.